This paragraph reports one T cell receptor beta chain. It has no known antigen specificity. The input lacks base qualities; no much larger clone sits a single base away. The collaborating institutions used their own protocols to collect whole blood in K2EDTA tubes. For TCRbeta analysis, collaborators shipped samples in one of three forms: frozen whole blood, isolated PBMCs, or DNA extracted from either of those sample types. V is reduced by 3 bases and J by 5 bases, leaving a spacing of 7 bases between them. There are 13 amino acids in the CDR3, from cysteine to phenylalanine inclusive. The sequence is cut down to CDR3 DNA, 39 bases in frame from base 1. From the germline V gene, CDR1 is SGHAT and CDR2 is FQNNGV. The data derive from a study of blood T cell repertoires in COVID-19 (dated by TCRdb to 2018 to 2020). Describing the broader study: Samples covering the acute and convalescent phases of COVID-19 were provided by collaborators in the United States, Italy and Spain. The prospective study material was composed of cDNA or gDNA derived from T cells, B-cell-depleted T cells, or PBMCs. Subjects who had been exposed to COVID-19, were actively infected with it, or had recovered from it provided the deeply sampled blood TCRbeta repertoires that made up the dataset. The repertoires were released in a freely available public database meant as a resource for research on the immune response to SARS-CoV-2. Samples came from the ongoing ImmuneRACE study (first 160 participants) plus 1,254 subjects from 6 global collaborators. Nearly every sample came with metadata listing a de-identified subject ID, COVID-19 status, age in years and sex. Where HLA class I and class II types were available, the types were taken from metadata supplied by the sample provider, not from assay-based typing.

The study at large found these results: The quantity of clinical and demographic metadata differed by source and by participant and was supplied without curation.

The immunoSEQ Assay, a bias-controlled multiplex PCR, was used to amplify TCRbeta CDR3 regions from genomic DNA. The authors processed their data as follows. Within the assay, amplification of reference gene primers was used to estimate how many nucleated cells each sample contained. Sequence reads were collapsed and filtered to measure the absolute abundance of every unique TCRbeta CDR3 rearrangement. Productive Simpson clonality was computed per sample as the square root of Simpson's diversity index over productive rearrangements. TCRdb retrieved this table from immuneACCESS and kept in-frame rearrangements only. Not all clones are present; in checked studies, unresolved V genes account for under half, and no reason is known for the remainder. That table supplies the V and J calls and clone size; D and trimming were determined from the DNA. The sample has 140,000 or so clones on record, roughly nine tenths of them singletons. Just over 3% of the sample is in the top ten clones.

Input material: peripheral blood. The receptor chain draws on TRBV11-2 and TRBJ2-2; no D segment can be confidently identified. The sequence was collected from a woman aged 55 to 70 with active COVID-19. In nucleotides, the sequence is TGTGCCAGCAGCTTCACGGAGACCGGGGAGCTGTTTTTT. Translation gives CASSFTETGELFF.